This T cell receptor (beta chain) stems from a study of blood T cells in healthy people across ages. About the study: There was about one barcoded beta molecule captured by template switching per two T cells. General study results and limits: Without sorted subsets, naive and antigen-experienced compartments could not be conclusively compared. In long-lived donors, naive CD4+ cell counts and diversity exceeded those of aged donors.

A second PCR, run for about 6 to 12 cycles, used a sample-barcoded 5' primer plus a J-beta primer mix. TCRdb used MiXCR to reprocess the 5' RACE reads, holding one entry per CDR3 protein. There are 1.4 million to 1.5 million distinct CDR3 sequences in the sample; around 39% occur only once, and 7.9% lies in the top ten. On this clonotype: Its target is unknown. The junction differs from germline at one of its ends, possibly a read error.

The CDR3 has 17 amino acids. Germline CDR1 and CDR2: SQVTM and ANQGSEA. The receptor's source is a woman under 30 in good health. This chain connects TRBV29-1 to TRBJ2-5; 12 positions agree with TRBD2. Sample: blood. CDR3 coding DNA: TGCAGCGTTGAATCGGTTTCCCGGACTAGCGGGGAAGAGACCCAGGACTTC. It is translated as CSVESVSRTSGEETQDF.